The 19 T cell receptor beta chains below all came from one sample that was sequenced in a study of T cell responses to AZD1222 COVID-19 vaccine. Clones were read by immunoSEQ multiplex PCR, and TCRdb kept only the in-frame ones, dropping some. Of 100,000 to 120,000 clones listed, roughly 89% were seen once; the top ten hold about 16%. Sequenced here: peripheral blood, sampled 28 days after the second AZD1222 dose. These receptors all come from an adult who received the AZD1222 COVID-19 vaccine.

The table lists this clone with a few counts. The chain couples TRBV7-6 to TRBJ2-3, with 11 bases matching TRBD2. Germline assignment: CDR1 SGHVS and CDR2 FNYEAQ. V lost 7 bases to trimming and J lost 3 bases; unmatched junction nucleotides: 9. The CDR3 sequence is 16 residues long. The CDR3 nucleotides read TGTGCCAGCAAGTCGGGACTAGCGGTTCGAACAGATACGCAGTATTTT. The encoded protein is CASKSGLAVRTDTQYF.

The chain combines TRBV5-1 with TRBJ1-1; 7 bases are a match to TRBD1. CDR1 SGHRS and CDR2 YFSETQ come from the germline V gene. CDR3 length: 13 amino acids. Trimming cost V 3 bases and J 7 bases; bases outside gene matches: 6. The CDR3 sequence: CASSSQGVGEAFF. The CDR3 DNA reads TGCGCCAGCAGCTCCCAGGGGGTTGGTGAAGCTTTCTTT.

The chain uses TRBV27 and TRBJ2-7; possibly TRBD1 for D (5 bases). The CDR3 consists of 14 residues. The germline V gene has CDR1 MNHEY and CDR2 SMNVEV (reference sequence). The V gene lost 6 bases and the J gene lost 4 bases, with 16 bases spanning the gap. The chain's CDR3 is CASSKQPDSYEQYF. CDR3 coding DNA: TGTGCCAGCAGCAAACAGCCCGACAGTTACGAGCAGTACTTC.

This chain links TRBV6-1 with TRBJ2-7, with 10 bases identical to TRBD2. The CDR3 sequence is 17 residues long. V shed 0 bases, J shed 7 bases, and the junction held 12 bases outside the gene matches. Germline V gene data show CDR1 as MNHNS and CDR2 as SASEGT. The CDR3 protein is CASSEARMTAGGWEQYF. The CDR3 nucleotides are TGTGCCAGCAGTGAAGCGCGGATGACAGCGGGGGGGTGGGAGCAGTACTTC.

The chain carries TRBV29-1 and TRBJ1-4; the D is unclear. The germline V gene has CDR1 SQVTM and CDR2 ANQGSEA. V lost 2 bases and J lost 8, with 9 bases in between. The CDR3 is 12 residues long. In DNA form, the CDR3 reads TGCAGCGTTGAATCCCCCGGGGAAAAACTGTTTTTT. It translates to CSVESPGEKLFF.

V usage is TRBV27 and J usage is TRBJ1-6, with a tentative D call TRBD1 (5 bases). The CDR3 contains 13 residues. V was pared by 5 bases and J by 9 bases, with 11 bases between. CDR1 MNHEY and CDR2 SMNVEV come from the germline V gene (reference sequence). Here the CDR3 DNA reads TGTGCCAGCAGTCCCCGCGGGGGTTCACCCCTCCACTTT. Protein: CASSPRGGSPLHF.

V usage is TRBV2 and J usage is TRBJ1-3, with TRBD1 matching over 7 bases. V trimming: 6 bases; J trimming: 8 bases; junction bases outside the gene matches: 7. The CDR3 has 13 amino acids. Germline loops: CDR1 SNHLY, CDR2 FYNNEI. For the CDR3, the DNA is TGTGCCAGCAGCCTTGACAGGGTGGACACCATATATTTT. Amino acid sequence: CASSLDRVDTIYF.

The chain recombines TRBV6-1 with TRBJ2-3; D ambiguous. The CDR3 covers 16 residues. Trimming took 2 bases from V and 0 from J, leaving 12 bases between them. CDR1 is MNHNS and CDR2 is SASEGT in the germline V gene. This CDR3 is CASSERPGTSTDTQYF. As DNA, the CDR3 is TGTGCCAGCAGTGAACGGCCTGGCACTAGCACAGATACGCAGTATTTT.

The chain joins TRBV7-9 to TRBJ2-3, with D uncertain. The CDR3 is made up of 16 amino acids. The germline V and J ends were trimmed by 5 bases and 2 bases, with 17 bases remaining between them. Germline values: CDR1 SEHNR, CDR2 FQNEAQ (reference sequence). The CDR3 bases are TGTGCCAGCAGCCTCGGTCGGATGTCTGCCACAGATACGCAGTATTTT. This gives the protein CASSLGRMSATDTQYF.

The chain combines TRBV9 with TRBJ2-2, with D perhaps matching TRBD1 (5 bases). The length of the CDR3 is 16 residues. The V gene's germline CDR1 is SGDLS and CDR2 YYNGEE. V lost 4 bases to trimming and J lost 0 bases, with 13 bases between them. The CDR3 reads CASSPRQPANTGELFF. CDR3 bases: TGTGCCAGCAGCCCGAGACAGCCCGCGAACACCGGGGAGCTGTTTTTT.

CDR3 region: CASTASSYNSPLHF. CDR3 DNA: TGTGCCAGCACGGCGAGCTCCTATAATTCACCCCTCCACTTT. The gene calls are TRBV27 and TRBJ1-6; D not certain. The CDR3 totals 14 residues. The V end was cut by 7 bases, the J end by 0 bases, with 7 bases between. Germline CDR1 reads MNHEY; CDR2 reads SMNVEV (reference sequence).

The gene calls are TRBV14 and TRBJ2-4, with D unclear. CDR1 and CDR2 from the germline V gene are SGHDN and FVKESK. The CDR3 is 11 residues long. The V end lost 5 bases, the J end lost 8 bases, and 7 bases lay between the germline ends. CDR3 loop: CASSGAHIQYF. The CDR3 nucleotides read TGTGCCAGCAGCGGCGCCCACATTCAGTACTTC.

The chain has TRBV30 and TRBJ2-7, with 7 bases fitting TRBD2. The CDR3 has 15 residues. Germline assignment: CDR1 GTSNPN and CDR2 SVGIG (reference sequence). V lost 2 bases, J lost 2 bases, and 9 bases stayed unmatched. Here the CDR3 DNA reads TGTGCCTGGAGTTCCGCTAGCGGTACTACCTACGAGCAGTACTTC. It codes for CAWSSASGTTYEQYF. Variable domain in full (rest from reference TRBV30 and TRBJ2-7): SQTIHQWPATLVQPVGSPLSLECTVEGTSNPNLYWYRQAAGRGLQLLFYSVGIGQISSEVPQNLSASRPQDRQFILSSKKLLLSDSGFYLCAWSSASGTTYEQYFGPGTRLTVT.

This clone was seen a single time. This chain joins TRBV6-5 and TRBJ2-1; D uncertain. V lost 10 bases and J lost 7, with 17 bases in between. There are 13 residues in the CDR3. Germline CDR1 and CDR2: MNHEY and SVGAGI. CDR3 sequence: CAIRSFSSNEQFF. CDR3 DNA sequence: TGTGCCATCCGTAGCTTTAGCTCGAATGAGCAGTTCTTC.

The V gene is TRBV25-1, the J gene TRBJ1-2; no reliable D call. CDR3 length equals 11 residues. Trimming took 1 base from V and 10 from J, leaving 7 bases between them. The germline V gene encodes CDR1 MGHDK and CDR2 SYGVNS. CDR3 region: CASSESDYYTF. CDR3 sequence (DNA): TGTGCCAGCAGTGAATCCGACTACTACACCTTC.

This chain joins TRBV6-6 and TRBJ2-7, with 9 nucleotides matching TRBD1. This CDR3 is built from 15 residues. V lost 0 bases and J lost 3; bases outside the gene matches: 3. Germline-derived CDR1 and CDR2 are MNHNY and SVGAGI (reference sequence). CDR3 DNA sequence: TGTGCCAGCAGTTACTCCCGGACAGGGGTCTACGAGCAGTACTTC. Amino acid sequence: CASSYSRTGVYEQYF.

CDR3 DNA sequence: TGTGCCAGCAGCTTAGCGGCCGGGGAAAAACTGTTTTTT. Its translation is CASSLAAGEKLFF. This chain uses TRBV7-8 with TRBJ1-4; unclear D gene. Trimming removed 0 bases from V and 8 bases from J, with 7 bases in between. This CDR3 region has 13 residues. The germline V gene has CDR1 SGHVS and CDR2 FQNEAQ.

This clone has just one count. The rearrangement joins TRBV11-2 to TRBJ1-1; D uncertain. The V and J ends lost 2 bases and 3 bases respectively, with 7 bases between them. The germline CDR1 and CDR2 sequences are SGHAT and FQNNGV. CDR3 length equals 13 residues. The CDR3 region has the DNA TGTGCCAGCAGCTTACTACAGTACACTGAAGCTTTCTTT. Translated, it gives CASSLLQYTEAFF.

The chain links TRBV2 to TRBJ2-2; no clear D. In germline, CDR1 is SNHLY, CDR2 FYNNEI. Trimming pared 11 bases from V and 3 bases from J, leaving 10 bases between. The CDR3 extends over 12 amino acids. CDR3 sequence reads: CADSPDTGELFF. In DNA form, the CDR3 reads TGTGCCGACTCGCCAGACACCGGGGAGCTGTTTTTT.